A selection of T cell receptor beta chains follows, all from one sample in a study of cytomegalovirus exposure and HLA in healthy donors. The assay was immunoSEQ multiplex PCR, and TCRdb's table has in-frame clones only and misses some. This sample has hundreds of thousands of clones, with approximately 84% found just once. The sample comprised PBMCs. All receptors come from a middle-aged woman in good health and CMV-seronegative. Both conserved end residues are part of each CDR3. The D gene is left open where the match is weak. Some rows have no size entry. The others give once, few or many, or a class for an expanded clone.

abundance,v_gene,j_gene,d_gene,CDR3nt,CDR3aa
NA,TRBV7-3,TRBJ2-1,NA,TGTGCCAGCAGCGGGGCGTTTGGCAATGAGCAGTTCTTC,CASSGAFGNEQFF
few,TRBV5-1,TRBJ1-4,NA,TGCGCCACACTCCCATTCCTGACAGGACTTCCAACTAATGAAAAACTGTTTTTT,CATLPFLTGLPTNEKLFF
NA,TRBV27,TRBJ2-2,NA,TGTGCCAGCAGTCTACAGGGTCCCGGGGAGCTGTTTTTT,CASSLQGPGELFF
NA,TRBV6-5,TRBJ1-2,NA,TGTGCCAGCAGTTATGGCGGGGACTATGGCTACACCTTC,CASSYGGDYGYTF
NA,TRBV7-3,TRBJ2-2,NA,TGTGCCAGCAGCTCTGGGGCAGGGCGGGGAGGATCAGGGGAGCTGTTTTTT,CASSSGAGRGGSGELFF
NA,TRBV18,TRBJ2-7,TRBD1,TGTGCCAGCTCACCCGGGCAGGGGGCGAACGAGCAGTACTTC,CASSPGQGANEQYF
NA,TRBV5-1,TRBJ1-5,TRBD1,TGCGCCAGCAGCTTGGAGACAGGGGGCAATCAGCCCCAGCATTTT,CASSLETGGNQPQHF
NA,TRBV4-3,TRBJ1-2,TRBD1,TGCGCCAGCAGCCAAGACAGGGACAGGGGCGGCTACACCTTC,CASSQDRDRGGYTF
NA,TRBV6-6,TRBJ2-3,TRBD2,TGTGCCAGCAAGACTAGCGGGGGTCCTAGCACAGATACGCAGTATTTT,CASKTSGGPSTDTQYF
NA,TRBV5-1,TRBJ2-1,NA,TGCGCCAGCACCTCCTCCGGAGACCTGAGCTACAATGAGCAGTTCTTC,CASTSSGDLSYNEQFF
NA,TRBV15,TRBJ2-7,TRBD1,TGTGCCACCAGCAGAGATCTGGGACAGGAGCAGTACTTC,CATSRDLGQEQYF
few,TRBV6-6,TRBJ1-3,NA,TGTGCCAGCAGCGAAGTTACTCCTTCTGGAAACACCATATATTTT,CASSEVTPSGNTIYF
NA,TRBV11-2,TRBJ1-6,TRBD1,TGTGCCAGCAGCCCCAAGTCCCGGGACAGGGGTTCACCCCTCCACTTT,CASSPKSRDRGSPLHF
NA,TRBV9,TRBJ1-2,NA,TGTGCCAGCAGCCCCCCTTTTCCTGGCTACACCTTC,CASSPPFPGYTF
NA,TRBV25-1,TRBJ2-6,NA,TGTGCCAGCAGCGTTTACTCTGGGGCCAACGTCCTGACTTTC,CASSVYSGANVLTF
NA,TRBV28,TRBJ2-7,NA,TGTGCCAGCAGTTCGGCGGGGAGCTCCTACGAGCAGTACTTC,CASSSAGSSYEQYF
NA,TRBV11-2,TRBJ2-7,NA,TGTGCCAGCAGACCGACAGGCCGGGGTCTACTTGAGCAGTACTTC,CASRPTGRGLLEQYF
few,TRBV7-2,TRBJ2-7,NA,TGTGCCAGCAGCTTAGCTGTACACTACGACGAGCAGTACTTC,CASSLAVHYDEQYF
NA,TRBV5-1,TRBJ2-7,TRBD1,TGCGCCAGCAGCTTTCGGGTAGACAGGGCGGCCTACGAGCAGTACTTC,CASSFRVDRAAYEQYF
NA,TRBV6-4,TRBJ2-5,TRBD2,TGTGCCAGCAGTGATCCCGGACTAGCGTGGAGTGAGACCCAGTACTTC,CASSDPGLAWSETQYF
NA,TRBV30,TRBJ1-1,TRBD1,TGTGCCTGGAGTCTAACCGGGGCAGGGGGCCGGGAAGCTTTCTTT,CAWSLTGAGGREAFF
NA,TRBV2,TRBJ2-7,TRBD2,TGTGCCAGCAGTTATAGCTTACTACCTAGCGGGGAATCCTCCTACGAGCAGTACTTC,CASSYSLLPSGESSYEQYF
NA,TRBV19,TRBJ2-7,NA,TGTGCCAGTAGTATCCCGGGCTACGAGCAGTACTTC,CASSIPGYEQYF
NA,TRBV7-2,TRBJ1-1,NA,TGTGCCAGCAGCCCTAGTAATGTAACTGAAGCTTTCTTT,CASSPSNVTEAFF
NA,TRBV7-3,TRBJ1-6,TRBD1,TGTGCCAGCAGCTTATTAGGGACAGAAAATTCACCCCTCCACTTT,CASSLLGTENSPLHF
NA,TRBV5-1,TRBJ1-1,NA,TGCGCCAGCAGCTTGTTCGGTGGAGGTTCGAACACTGAAGCTTTCTTT,CASSLFGGGSNTEAFF
NA,TRBV9,TRBJ1-1,TRBD1,TGTGCCAGCAGCCCCCGGACAGGAGCGGAAGCTTTCTTT,CASSPRTGAEAFF
NA,TRBV7-9,TRBJ1-4,TRBD1,TGTGCCAGCAAGACAGGGGGCGCGGAAAAACTGTTTTTT,CASKTGGAEKLFF
NA,TRBV2,TRBJ1-5,NA,TGTGCCAGCAGTGAAGGGGACATCTATCAGCCCCAGCATTTT,CASSEGDIYQPQHF
NA,TRBV29-1,TRBJ2-5,NA,TGCAGCGTTGCCGTCCGACAGCAAGAGACCCAGTACTTC,CSVAVRQQETQYF
NA,TRBV5-6,TRBJ1-6,TRBD1,TGTGCCAGCAGCTTAGAAAGACAGGGGGGGTGGTCACCCCTCCACTTT,CASSLERQGGWSPLHF
NA,TRBV28,TRBJ2-2,TRBD2,TGTGCCAGCAGACTAGCGGGGGCTAACACCGGGGAGCTGTTTTTT,CASRLAGANTGELFF
NA,TRBV30,TRBJ2-7,TRBD1,TGTGCCTGGAGTGTAAAAGTAAGGGACAGGACCACCTACGAGCAGTACTTC,CAWSVKVRDRTTYEQYF
NA,TRBV10-3,TRBJ1-1,NA,TGTGCCATCAGTGGTACAGGGAGGAACACTGAAGCTTTCTTT,CAISGTGRNTEAFF
NA,TRBV5-1,TRBJ2-2,NA,TGCGCCAGCGCGCCAGGGTCCGGGGAGCTGTTTTTT,CASAPGSGELFF
few,TRBV6-5,TRBJ1-6,TRBD1,TGTGCCAGCAGAGACAGGGGAAATTCACCCCTCCACTTT,CASRDRGNSPLHF